The 26 T cell receptor beta chains reported below all come from one sample, sequenced in a study of T cell repertoires in cytomegalovirus infection (dated by TCRdb to between 2019 and 2020). The treatment or condition label for this specimen denotes: in vitro stimulation with specific CMV peptide epitopes to enrich CMV-specific T cells. TCRdb records Illumina HiSeq 1500 as the sequencer. Through fastp at Q25 and MiXCR, TCRdb rebuilt clones from the public reads, retaining in-frame beta chains. Records with the same CDR3 protein are collapsed into one entry carrying the most frequent genes and DNA. This sample holds about half a million distinct CDR3 sequences; about 33% were observed only once. About a sixth of the sample goes to the ten largest clones. For these TCRs, the target antigens are not known. The source was cultured PBMCs, collected from culture after CMV antigen stimulation. The origin of the receptors is a human donor in good health (CMV status not recorded). Some clones in this sample may be carry-over from other donors' samples.

The chain combines TRBV6-2 or TRBV6-3 with TRBJ1-5; tentatively, D is TRBD1 (5 bases). The CDR3 has 16 residues. The V end lost 5 bases, the J end lost 2 bases, and 16 bases lay between the germline ends. Per the germline V gene, CDR1 is MNHEY and CDR2 is SVGEGT. In DNA form, the CDR3 reads TGTGCCAGCAGTAGGGGCCAAGTTGGTGGCAATCAGCCCCAGCATTTT. Translating it yields CASSRGQVGGNQPQHF.

This clonotype was seen a few times. The chain uses TRBV7-2 and TRBJ1-1; D possibly corresponds to TRBD1 (5 bases). This CDR3 is 15 amino acids long. Germline values: CDR1 SGHTA, CDR2 FQGNSA. Deletions cut 7 bases from V and 3 bases from J, with 18 bases between. In nucleotides, the CDR3 is TGTGCCAGCAAGCCTCTTGCGGGGACGCACACTGAAGCTTTCTTT. Translated: CASKPLAGTHTEAFF.

CDR3 sequence: CASSLASRLADGYTF. CDR3 sequence (DNA): TGTGCCAGCAGCTTGGCCTCACGACTTGCGGATGGCTACACCTTC. V and J are TRBV5-4 and TRBJ1-2; D is unclear. Germline V CDR1 and CDR2: SGHNT, YYREEE (reference sequence). The V end was cut by 0 bases, the J end by 6 bases, with 15 bases between. The CDR3 has 15 residues.

The V and J genes are TRBV7-2 and TRBJ2-2, with D perhaps given as TRBD1 or TRBD2 (7 bases each). The CDR3 loop spans 15 amino acids. Trimming left V 2 bases short and J 7 bases short, with 14 bases between. Germline CDR1 is SGHTA and CDR2 is FQGNSA. CDR3 sequence reads: CASSLRGGDSGELFF. The CDR3, as DNA: TGTGCCAGCAGCTTACGTGGGGGGGACAGCGGGGAGCTGTTTTTT.

This clonotype has a handful of counts. The chain is built from TRBV5-1 and TRBJ2-5, with 9 positions matching TRBD2. Looked up from germline, CDR1 is SGHRS and CDR2 is YFSETQ. The CDR3 contains 18 residues. With V trimmed by 2 bases and J by 5 bases, 16 bases remained unmatched. DNA of the CDR3: TGCGCCAGCAGCTTAAGACTAGCGGCAACAGCCAGGCAGGAGACCCAGTACTTC. Its translation is CASSLRLAATARQETQYF.

The gene calls are TRBV10-2 and TRBJ2-1; D is uncertain. V was shortened by 3 bases and J by 0 bases, with 9 bases between the two germline ends. The CDR3 has 15 residues. Looked up from germline, CDR1 is WSHSY and CDR2 is SAAADI. The CDR3, as DNA: TGCGCCAGCAGTGAAGACATGAGCTCCTACAATGAGCAGTTCTTC. This translates into CASSEDMSSYNEQFF.

This clonotype was detected only a few times. The rearrangement links TRBV12-3 or TRBV12-4 to TRBJ2-1; 11 bases align to TRBD2. The CDR3 runs 17 residues. The V segment lost 4 bases and the J segment 6 bases; nucleotides outside the gene matches: 11. In nucleotides, the CDR3 is TGTGCCAGCAGTTCCCCTCCGGGACTAGCGGACCTCAATGAGCAGTTCTTC. Its translation is CASSSPPGLADLNEQFF.

This clonotype was recorded many times. The chain carries TRBV7-2 and TRBJ2-2, with D unresolved. Between the trimmed V and J ends, which lost 4 bases and 6 bases, there was a span of 9 bases. Germline V gene data show CDR1 as SGHTA and CDR2 as FQGNSA. The CDR3 length is 13 residues. In DNA form, the CDR3 reads TGTGCCAGCAGCTCCCGGGTGTCCGGGGAGCTGTTTTTT. Translating gives CASSSRVSGELFF.

CDR3 DNA sequence: TGTGCCAGCAGCTTTTCTCGTACGGGGACTAGCGGCACAGATACGCAGTATTTT. Protein: CASSFSRTGTSGTDTQYF. The chain carries TRBV7-4 and TRBJ2-3; 10 bases line up with TRBD2. V lost 3 bases to trimming and J lost 1 base; unmatched junction nucleotides: 10. This CDR3 is 18 amino acids long. Germline CDR1 reads SGHVT; CDR2 reads SQSDAQ.

This clonotype was seen a few times. The chain carries TRBV7-2 and TRBJ1-6; D is possibly TRBD1 (5 bases). The V gene lost 1 base and the J gene lost 6 bases, with 10 bases spanning the gap. In germline, CDR1 is SGHTA, CDR2 FQGNSA. The CDR3 extends over 15 amino acids. The CDR3 DNA reads as TGTGCCAGCAGCTTAGGGGACTTGTCTAATTCACCCCTCCACTTT. It codes for CASSLGDLSNSPLHF. The variable domain in full, with the rest retrieved from reference TRBV7-2 and TRBJ1-6, is GAGVSQSPSNKVTEKGKDVELRCDPISGHTALYWYRQSLGQGLEFLIYFQGNSAPDKSGLPSDRFSAERTGGSVSTLTIQRTQQEDSAVYLCASSLGDLSNSPLHFGNGTRLTVT.

The chain couples TRBV27 to TRBJ2-3; no definite D call. Germline CDR1 MNHEY, CDR2 SMNVEV (reference sequence). Trimming took off 3 bases at V and 1 base at J, with 11 bases between the two ends. The CDR3 consists of 15 residues. CDR3 nucleotides: TGTGCCAGCAGTTTTGGCGGTAGAGGCACAGATACGCAGTATTTT. Protein sequence: CASSFGGRGTDTQYF.

The V gene is TRBV30, the J gene TRBJ2-3, with D maybe TRBD2 (5 bases). Per germline, CDR1 GTSNPN and CDR2 SVGIG (reference sequence). Trimming removed 1 base at V and 2 bases at J, with 10 bases between. This CDR3 comprises 14 residues. CDR3 nucleotides: TGTGCCTGGAGTGGAGCGGTAGTCACAGATACGCAGTATTTT. Translated: CAWSGAVVTDTQYF.

The rearrangement uses TRBV28 and TRBJ2-6; no definite D call. V was cut by 3 bases and J by 4 bases, with 10 bases left in between. The CDR3 loop spans 15 amino acids. From germline, CDR1 is MDHEN and CDR2 SYDVKM. In nucleotides, the CDR3 is TGTGCCAGCAGTTTCCGCCTCACGGGGGCCAACGTCCTGACTTTC. Its translation is CASSFRLTGANVLTF.

The chain is built from TRBV6-5 and TRBJ2-7; D is unresolved. CDR3 length: 14 residues. V was clipped by 2 bases and J by 5 bases, with 13 bases between them. The germline gives CDR1 MNHEY, CDR2 SVGAGI. The CDR3 region is CASSYLGPVDEQYF. The CDR3 nucleotides read TGTGCCAGCAGTTACCTCGGACCGGTAGACGAGCAGTACTTC.

Ten or more counts support this clonotype. The V and J genes are TRBV7-2 and TRBJ2-7; 10 positions agree with TRBD2. V lost 5 bases to trimming and J lost 4 bases; unmatched junction nucleotides: 17. CDR3 size: 18 residues. Germline CDR1 and CDR2: SGHTA and FQGNSA. The CDR3 sequence is CASSLGLAIYIPGYEQYV. CDR3 nucleotides: TGTGCCAGCAGCCTGGGACTAGCGATATACATCCCGGGGTACGAGCAGTACGTC.

The chain links TRBV2 to TRBJ1-1; D remains unclear. V was shortened by 4 bases and J by 0 bases, with 3 bases between the two germline ends. This CDR3 has 12 residues. The germline CDR1 and CDR2 sequences are SNHLY and FYNNEI. Here the CDR3 reads CASSGMNTEAFF. The DNA of the CDR3 is TGTGCCAGCAGTGGGATGAACACTGAAGCTTTCTTT.

The chain joins TRBV28 to TRBJ2-7; 11 bases line up with TRBD1. The junction had 6 bases not matched to a gene; V was cut back by 8 bases and J by 3 bases. CDR1 MDHEN and CDR2 SYDVKM come from the germline V gene. The CDR3 spans 14 residues. DNA of the CDR3: TGTGCCAGCTCAGGGGGACAGGGGGTCTACGAGCAGTACTTC. Protein: CASSGGQGVYEQYF.

This clonotype was picked up many times. The chain recombines TRBV7-9 with TRBJ1-1, with D possibly being TRBD1 (5 bases). The V end was cut by 5 bases, the J end by 4 bases, with 20 bases between. Germline assignment: CDR1 SEHNR and CDR2 FQNEAQ (reference sequence). The CDR3 loop spans 16 amino acids. Here the CDR3 reads CASSNSRGVIGTEAFF. CDR3 nucleotide sequence: TGTGCCAGCAGCAATTCGCGGGGGGTGATCGGCACTGAAGCTTTCTTT.

This clonotype came up many times. The chain has TRBV7-6 and TRBJ2-1, with TRBD2 matching over 10 bases. The CDR3 is made up of 16 amino acids. Trimming at V came to 1 base and at J to 3 bases, leaving 3 bases not matched to a gene. CDR1 and CDR2 from the germline V gene are SGHVS and FNYEAQ. CDR3 coding DNA: TGTGCCAGCAGCTTAGGAGCTAGCGGGGGCTACAATGAGCAGTTCTTC. Translating gives CASSLGASGGYNEQFF. The entire variable domain, with the rest obtained from reference TRBV7-6 and TRBJ2-1, is as follows: GAGVSQSPRYKVTKRGQDVALRCDPISGHVSLYWYRQALGQGPEFLTYFNYEAQQDKSGLPNDRFSAERPEGSISTLTIQRTEQRDSAMYRCASSLGASGGYNEQFFGPGTRLTVL.

A few counts support this clonotype. The genes are TRBV27 and TRBJ1-1; a possible D gene is TRBD1 (5 bases). The CDR3 is 12 residues long. Trimming removed 2 bases at V and 6 bases at J, with 7 bases between. CDR1 is MNHEY, CDR2 SMNVEV, per germline (reference sequence). The CDR3 DNA sequence: TGTGCCAGCAGTTTACCAGGGTCTGAAGCTTTCTTT. Encoded protein: CASSLPGSEAFF.

The chain joins TRBV24-1 to TRBJ1-2; D is ambiguous. The CDR3 is 12 amino acids. The germline V and J ends were trimmed by 6 bases and 8 bases, with 12 bases remaining between them. The V gene's germline CDR1 is KGHDR and CDR2 SFDVKD. The CDR3 spells CATSNELNGYTF. DNA of the CDR3: TGTGCCACCAGTAATGAGTTGAACGGCTACACCTTC.

This clonotype was recorded at least ten times. The gene calls are TRBV4-1 and TRBJ2-1; D possibly corresponds to TRBD2 (7 bases). This CDR3 spans 15 amino acids. Germline values: CDR1 MGHRA, CDR2 YSYEKL. Trimming left V 1 base short and J 8 bases short, with 15 bases between. The CDR3 DNA is TGCGCCAGCAGCCAAGCGGGGGGCCCGGGCGATGAGCAGTTCTTC. It translates to CASSQAGGPGDEQFF.

V usage is TRBV7-3 and J usage is TRBJ2-1; 8 nucleotides match TRBD2. V gave up 5 bases and J gave up 7 bases; unmatched junction bases: 10. This CDR3 has 15 residues. From germline, CDR1 is SGHTA and CDR2 FQGTGA. The CDR3 sequence: CASSPYSGRGNEQFF. DNA for the CDR3: TGTGCCAGCAGCCCCTACAGCGGGAGAGGGAATGAGCAGTTCTTC.

This clonotype came up a few times. This chain links TRBV7-3 with TRBJ2-1; the D is unclear. Germline V lookup: CDR1 SGHTA, CDR2 FQGTGA. There are 13 residues in the CDR3. Trimming took off 5 bases at V and 9 bases at J, with 14 bases between the two ends. The CDR3 nucleotides are TGTGCCAGCAGCCCCGGACCCGTCTTTGAGCAGTTCTTC. Amino acid sequence: CASSPGPVFEQFF. Supplemented by reference TRBV7-3 and TRBJ2-1, the full variable domain reads GAGVSQTPSNKVTEKGKYVELRCDPISGHTALYWYRQSLGQGPEFLIYFQGTGAADDSGLPNDRFFAVRPEGSVSTLKIQRTERGDSAVYLCASSPGPVFEQFFGPGTRLTVL.

The rearrangement links TRBV11-2 to TRBJ2-5; D may be TRBD2 (6 bases). This CDR3 spans 14 amino acids. V was shortened by 5 bases and J by 1 base, with 11 bases between the two germline ends. From germline, CDR1 is SGHAT and CDR2 FQNNGV. CDR3 in amino acids: CASSRRDFQETQYF. The CDR3 DNA reads as TGTGCCAGCAGCAGGCGGGACTTCCAAGAGACCCAGTACTTC.

CDR3 bases: TGCAGCGTTGTTTCAACAGGGCAAGAGACCCAGTACTTC. It is translated as CSVVSTGQETQYF. This chain connects TRBV29-1 to TRBJ2-5; D perhaps matches TRBD1 (6 bases). Per the germline V gene, CDR1 is SQVTM and CDR2 is ANQGSEA. V was cut by 4 bases and J by 2 bases, with 11 bases left in between. This CDR3 has 13 amino acids. Combining the CDR3 with reference TRBV29-1 and TRBJ2-5 gives the whole variable domain SAVISQKPSRDICQRGTSLTIQCQVDSQVTMMFWYRQQPGQSLTLIATANQGSEATYESGFVIDKFPISRPNLTFSTLTVSNMSPEDSSIYLCSVVSTGQETQYFGPGTRLLVL.